This passage covers 24 T cell receptor beta chains from one sample sequenced in a study of human T cells and chemical hapten exposure. In TCRdb, the RACE reads were re-called with MiXCR into one record per CDR3 protein. The sample has 300,000 to 450,000 distinct CDR3 sequences, 4.5% to 5.5% seen once. Time point reported: pre-sensitization, week 0. The treatment: therapeutic diphenylcyclopropenone sensitization with weekly scalp DPC. The source material was whole blood, sampled in connection with sensitization to the hapten diphenylcyclopropenone (DPC). These receptors all stem from a woman between 18 and 29 years old with alopecia areata. Some clones in this sample may be carry-over from other donors' samples.

This clonotype came up a few times. V gene TRBV15 combines with J gene TRBJ1-2, with 8 bases fitting TRBD1. Germline V CDR1 and CDR2: LNHNV, YYDKDF (reference sequence). The CDR3 consists of 13 residues. The V and J ends lost 0 bases and 8 bases, in that order; junction bases with no gene match: 2. This CDR3 reads CATSRDQGAGYTF. Here the CDR3 DNA reads TGTGCCACCAGCAGAGATCAGGGGGCCGGCTACACCTTC.

There are many counts of this clonotype. The chain joins TRBV7-6 to TRBJ2-2, with 9 nucleotides matching TRBD1. CDR1 SGHVS and CDR2 FNYEAQ come from the germline V gene. This CDR3 region has 17 residues. V gave up 3 bases and J gave up 3 bases; unmatched junction bases: 8. This CDR3 reads CASSFYRGRLDTGELFF. CDR3 bases: TGTGCCAGCAGCTTCTACAGGGGGCGCCTGGACACCGGGGAGCTGTTTTTT.

This clonotype was seen a handful of times. The rearrangement links TRBV10-3 to TRBJ2-7, with 7 bases lining up with TRBD1. The CDR3 spans 13 residues. Germline CDR1 reads ENHRY; CDR2 reads SYGVKD. J gave up 4 bases and V 0 bases, and 0 bases lay outside the gene matches. In DNA form, the CDR3 reads TGTGCCATCAGTGAGTCGGGACAGTACGAGCAGTACTTC. It translates to CAISESGQYEQYF.

This clonotype appeared a few times. The chain links TRBV14 to TRBJ2-4; TRBD2 is a possible D gene (5 bases). CDR1 SGHDN and CDR2 FVKESK come from the germline V gene. The V end was cut by 4 bases, the J end by 6 bases, with 13 bases between. The CDR3 runs 14 residues. CDR3 in DNA: TGTGCCAGCAGCCCCCACCACGGGGTAAACATTCAGTACTTC. It translates to CASSPHHGVNIQYF.

This clonotype appeared a single time. Because it lacks the conserved phenylalanine or tryptophan at the end, this CDR3 is likely a read error. The chain joins TRBV4-1 to TRBJ1-6, with D perhaps TRBD1 (6 bases). The CDR3 runs to 16 residues. The V end lost 3 bases, the J end lost 6 bases, and 15 bases lay between the germline ends. CDR1 is MGHRA and CDR2 is YSYEKL in the germline V gene. CDR3 amino acids: CASSHGRGLGNSPLHI. The DNA for the CDR3 is TGCGCCAGCAGCCATGGCAGGGGATTGGGTAATTCACCCCTCCACATT.

There are a few counts of this clonotype. J is TRBJ1-2 and V is TRBV6-1; D is unclear. The length of the CDR3 is 13 residues. Germline V gene sequence: CDR1 MNHNS, CDR2 SASEGT. Trimming removed 1 base at V and 2 bases at J, with 5 bases between. The CDR3 nucleotides are TGTGCCAGCAGTGAAGGTGGGAACTATGGCTACACCTTC. This sequence encodes CASSEGGNYGYTF.

This clonotype was observed a handful of times. The chain recombines TRBV5-1 with TRBJ2-4, with D perhaps matching TRBD1 or TRBD2 (5 bases each). This CDR3 comprises 15 residues. V dropped 3 bases and J dropped 5 bases, with 15 bases sitting between them. Germline CDR1 SGHRS, CDR2 YFSETQ. The CDR3 DNA reads TGCGCCAGCAGCTCTTGGGGGTCGGCCCAAAACATTCAGTACTTC. It translates to CASSSWGSAQNIQYF. Together with reference TRBV5-1 and TRBJ2-4, the CDR3 gives the full variable domain: KAGVTQTPRYLIKTRGQQVTLSCSPISGHRSVSWYQQTPGQGLQFLFEYFSETQRNKGNFPGRFSGRQFSNSRSEMNVSTLELGDSALYLCASSSWGSAQNIQYFGAGTRLSVL.

This clonotype was detected a few times. The V gene is TRBV18, the J gene TRBJ1-3; 9 bases agree with TRBD1. V trimming: 1 base; J trimming: 4 bases; junction bases outside the gene matches: 11. The CDR3 sequence is 18 residues long. CDR1 and CDR2 from the germline V gene are KGHSH and LQKENI. This CDR3 reads CASSPRDRALKDGNTIYF. In DNA form, the CDR3 reads TGTGCCAGCTCACCACGGGACAGGGCCCTCAAGGACGGAAACACCATATATTTT. The full variable domain, completed using reference TRBV18 and TRBJ1-3, is NAGVMQNPRHLVRRRGQEARLRCSPMKGHSHVYWYRQLPEEGLKFMVYLQKENIIDESGMPKERFSAEFPKEGPSILRIQQVVRGDSAAYFCASSPRDRALKDGNTIYFGEGSWLTVV.

The J gene is TRBJ1-3, the V gene TRBV9; D ambiguous. The germline CDR1 and CDR2 sequences are SGDLS and YYNGEE. The CDR3 spans 15 residues. V lost 4 bases, J lost 0 bases, and 11 bases lay in between. DNA of the CDR3: TGTGCCAGCAGCTTCGGACGGGTCTCTGGAAACACCATATATTTT. Translating it yields CASSFGRVSGNTIYF.

The J gene is TRBJ1-1, the V gene TRBV6-1, with 11 bases identical to TRBD1. The V segment lost 7 bases and the J segment 4 bases; nucleotides outside the gene matches: 5. Germline V gene data show CDR1 as MNHNS and CDR2 as SASEGT. This CDR3 is 14 amino acids long. The CDR3 coding sequence is TGTGCCAGCATTCGGGACAGGGGGGGCACTGAAGCTTTCTTT. The encoded protein is CASIRDRGGTEAFF.

The rearrangement joins TRBV5-1 to TRBJ2-7, with 8 nucleotides matching TRBD1. CDR3 size: 14 residues. The germline V gene has CDR1 SGHRS and CDR2 YFSETQ. Trimming cost V 2 bases and J 4 bases; bases outside gene matches: 5. The DNA of the CDR3 is TGCGCCAGCAGCTTTACCGACAGGGGTTACGAGCAGTACTTC. Its protein product is CASSFTDRGYEQYF.

The CDR3: CASRPQEHTGELFF. CDR3 DNA sequence: TGTGCCAGCAGACCTCAGGAACACACCGGGGAGCTGTTTTTT. The chain combines TRBV12-3 or TRBV12-4 with TRBJ2-2; no clear D gene. With 6 bases removed from V and 3 bases from J, the gap between germline ends came to 11 bases. This CDR3 contains 14 residues.

This clonotype was detected many times. The rearrangement uses TRBV10-2 and TRBJ2-3; no clear D gene. CDR1 is WSHSY and CDR2 is SAAADI in the germline V gene. V lost 0 bases and J 0 bases, leaving 1 base between the germline ends. This CDR3 is 13 amino acids long. DNA for the CDR3: TGCGCCAGCAGTGAGTCTAGCACAGATACGCAGTATTTT. This sequence encodes CASSESSTDTQYF.

This clonotype showed up many times. The chain combines TRBV6-1 with TRBJ1-1; D uncertain. The CDR3 extends over 10 amino acids. CDR1 is MNHNS, CDR2 SASEGT, per germline. Trimming removed 2 bases at V and 14 bases at J, with 9 bases between. This CDR3 is CASSEYLGFF. The CDR3 bases are TGTGCCAGCAGTGAATACTTAGGGTTCTTT.

The rearrangement links TRBV9 to TRBJ2-3; the D call may be TRBD1 or TRBD2 (5 bases each). The ends were cut back, 7 bases at V and 0 bases at J, with 15 bases in the middle. The CDR3 sequence is 15 residues long. Germline V gene sequence: CDR1 SGDLS, CDR2 YYNGEE. CDR3 nucleotides: TGTGCCAGCTCCGGGACCTCATTAAGCACAGATACGCAGTATTTT. Protein: CASSGTSLSTDTQYF.

The rearrangement links TRBV6-2 or TRBV6-3 to TRBJ1-2; D remains ambiguous. The V end lost 6 bases, the J end lost 2 bases, and 13 bases lay between the germline ends. Germline values: CDR1 MNHEY, CDR2 SVGEGT. The CDR3 runs 14 residues. CDR3 bases: TGTGCCAGCAGAATCGTCGACAACAACTATGGCTACACCTTC. This sequence encodes CASRIVDNNYGYTF.

The chain couples TRBV9 to TRBJ1-2, with 10 bases lining up with TRBD1. The CDR3 spans 15 residues. The germline V gene has CDR1 SGDLS and CDR2 YYNGEE. Unmatched junction bases numbered 3, after V lost 0 bases and J lost 4 bases. The CDR3 coding sequence is TGTGCCAGCAGCGTAGGGGGACAGGGGACCTATGGCTACACCTTC. It specifies CASSVGGQGTYGYTF. The whole variable domain, remainder taken from reference TRBV9 and TRBJ1-2, is DSGVTQTPKHLITATGQRVTLRCSPRSGDLSVYWYQQSLDQGLQFLIQYYNGEERAKGNILERFSAQQFPDLHSELNLSSLELGDSALYFCASSVGGQGTYGYTFGSGTRLTVV.

This clonotype was found many times. The chain employs TRBV3-1 and TRBJ2-5, with D possibly matching TRBD2 (6 bases). Between the trimmed V and J ends, which lost 0 bases and 5 bases, there was a span of 16 bases. The CDR3 spans 16 residues. Per the germline V gene, CDR1 is LGHDT and CDR2 is YNNKEL (reference sequence). Here the CDR3 reads CASSQEYGTPRETQYF. CDR3 DNA sequence: TGTGCCAGCAGCCAAGAGTACGGGACTCCGCGGGAGACCCAGTACTTC.

V gene TRBV7-2 combines with J gene TRBJ1-6; 10 bases map to TRBD1. Germline values: CDR1 SGHTA, CDR2 FQGNSA. The J segment lost 10 bases and the V segment lost 2 bases, leaving 8 bases of the junction unmatched. The CDR3 is 16 amino acids. The CDR3 sequence: CASSLSTGGPVSPLHF. The CDR3 nucleotides read TGTGCCAGCAGCTTATCGACAGGGGGCCCTGTCTCACCCCTCCACTTT.

This clonotype was recorded at least ten times. The chain carries TRBV6-4 and TRBJ2-2; possible D gene TRBD2, 6 bases. The CDR3 sequence is 14 residues long. Germline V gene lookup returns CDR1 MRHNA and CDR2 SNTAGT. V was clipped by 2 bases and J by 2 bases, with 6 bases between them. The CDR3 reads CASSDGTNTGELFF. The CDR3 coding sequence is TGTGCCAGCAGTGACGGGACTAACACCGGGGAGCTGTTTTTT.

At least ten counts were recorded for this clonotype. The chain uses TRBV4-3 and TRBJ2-2, with TRBD1 identical over 11 bases. The germline CDR1 and CDR2 sequences are LGHNA and YSLEER. With V trimmed by 0 bases and J by 4 bases, 4 bases remained unmatched. The CDR3 is 17 residues long. CDR3 sequence reads: CASSQDQGTGGTGELFF. In DNA, the CDR3 is TGCGCCAGCAGCCAAGATCAAGGGACAGGGGGCACCGGGGAGCTGTTTTTT.

Notes on this clonotype: A much larger clone differs by one base, so this may be a read error. The chain uses TRBV12-3 or TRBV12-4 and TRBJ1-6; D unresolved. The CDR3 is 15 residues long. Trimming took 1 base from V and 6 from J, leaving 10 bases between them. For the CDR3, the DNA is TGTGCCAGCAGTTTAGTACGCTTTCTTAATTCACCCCTCCACTTT. Its protein is CASSLVRFLNSPLHF.

This clonotype was counted between two and nine times. The chain is built from TRBV4-1 and TRBJ2-2, with D uncertain. The germline CDR1 and CDR2 sequences are MGHRA and YSYEKL. V was cut by 4 bases and J by 1 base, with 10 bases left in between. This CDR3 region has 15 residues. The CDR3 loop reads CASSLPDGNTGELFF. CDR3 bases: TGCGCCAGCAGCCTTCCCGACGGGAACACCGGGGAGCTGTTTTTT.

The chain recombines TRBV12-3 or TRBV12-4 with TRBJ2-1; D gene ambiguous. Trimming removed 7 bases at V and 10 bases at J, with 17 bases between. This CDR3 region has 13 residues. CDR3 loop: CASTTPGFLEQFF. The DNA for the CDR3 is TGTGCCAGCACCACCCCCGGGTTCTTAGAGCAGTTCTTC.